These 22 T cell receptor beta chains were sequenced from one sample in a study of CD8 T cells in Susac syndrome. RNA amounts of 0.5 to 1 ug underwent reverse transcription with random hexamers. TCRdb reprocessed the immunoSEQ multiplex PCR reads via MiXCR and lists one record per CDR3 protein. The data hold about 100,000 distinct CDR3 sequences, with roughly 91% observed a single time. The sequencing sample was made of CD8+ T cells from PBMCs. These receptors were taken from a human donor in good health.

The V and J genes are TRBV6-2 or TRBV6-3 and TRBJ1-6; 9 bases agree with TRBD1. CDR3 length: 15 amino acids. J lost 6 bases, V lost 5 bases, and 5 bases had no gene match. Germline V CDR1 and CDR2: MNHEY, SVGEGT. CDR3 amino acids: CASSPTGGSNSPLHF. In DNA, the CDR3 is TGTGCCAGCAGTCCTACAGGGGGCTCTAATTCACCCCTCCACTTT.

The chain couples TRBV20-1 to TRBJ1-2; D unclear. The CDR3 sequence is 14 residues long. Germline loops: CDR1 DFQATT, CDR2 SNEGSKA (reference sequence). Between the trimmed V and J ends, which lost 5 bases and 5 bases, there was a span of 18 bases. In DNA form, the CDR3 reads TGCAGTGCTTACCCCCCGGGAGCTTATTATGGCTACACCTTC. Amino acids: CSAYPPGAYYGYTF.

The CDR3 DNA is TGTGCCACCAGCAGATCCAGGGGCTACAATGAGCAGTTCTTC. Its translation is CATSRSRGYNEQFF. The chain links TRBV15 to TRBJ2-1, with D possibly being TRBD1 (6 bases). The CDR3 is made up of 14 amino acids. V was clipped by 2 bases and J by 3 bases, with 8 bases between them. Germline CDR1 is LNHNV and CDR2 is YYDKDF (reference sequence).

This sequence joins TRBV6-5 and TRBJ2-7; D is perhaps TRBD1 (5 bases). Germline values: CDR1 MNHEY, CDR2 SVGAGI. CDR3 length: 12 residues. V lost 4 bases, J lost 8 bases, and 12 bases lay in between. The chain's CDR3 is CASSSVQEKQYF. The CDR3 DNA is TGTGCCAGCAGTTCTGTACAGGAGAAGCAGTACTTC.

V and J are TRBV12-3 or TRBV12-4 and TRBJ2-3; D possibly uses TRBD1 or TRBD2 (6 bases each). The ends were cut back, 1 base at V and 2 bases at J, with 16 bases in the middle. This CDR3 spans 17 amino acids. Written as DNA, the CDR3 is TGTGCCAGCAGTTTAGGGGGGGCCAGCCTTTTCACAGATACGCAGTATTTT. Translated, it gives CASSLGGASLFTDTQYF.

The chain employs TRBV4-1 and TRBJ2-7, with a tentative D call TRBD1 (6 bases). There are 12 residues in the CDR3. CDR1 MGHRA and CDR2 YSYEKL come from the germline V gene. V lost 4 bases, J lost 4 bases, and 8 bases lay in between. The CDR3 DNA is TGCGCCAGCAGCCCCGGACAGTACGAGCAGTACTTC. Its translation is CASSPGQYEQYF.

The CDR3 nucleotides are TGTGCCAGCAGTTCGCCGGGACAGGGTGGCCACGAGCAGTACTTC. Residues: CASSSPGQGGHEQYF. The chain combines TRBV6-5 with TRBJ2-7; 9 nucleotides align to TRBD1. Germline V CDR1 and CDR2: MNHEY, SVGAGI. V dropped 4 bases and J dropped 5; count of bases not matched to a gene: 9. This CDR3 is 15 amino acids long.

V and J are TRBV9 and TRBJ2-7, with D perhaps TRBD2 (6 bases). There are 16 residues in the CDR3. In germline, CDR1 is SGDLS, CDR2 YYNGEE. V was clipped by 4 bases and J by 3 bases, with 20 bases between them. Here the CDR3 DNA reads TGTGCCAGCAGCCCCGACTCCGGGACTGGGATCTACGAGCAGTACTTC. Amino acid sequence: CASSPDSGTGIYEQYF.

Here the CDR3 reads CASSLIYEQYF. DNA for the CDR3: TGTGCCAGCAGTTTGATCTACGAGCAGTACTTC. This chain links TRBV12-3 or TRBV12-4 with TRBJ2-7; D call uncertain. The V end lost 3 bases, the J end lost 3 bases, and 3 bases lay between the germline ends. This CDR3 has 11 amino acids.

CDR3 sequence: CASSVPIRVIHNEKLFF. The CDR3 bases are TGTGCCAGCAGTGTTCCAATCCGAGTTATCCATAATGAAAAACTGTTTTTT. This chain uses TRBV6-4 with TRBJ1-4; D gene uncertain. V gave up 4 bases and J gave up 4 bases, with 19 bases separating them. This CDR3 spans 17 amino acids. Germline assignment: CDR1 MRHNA and CDR2 SNTAGT.

CDR3 bases: TGTGCCAGTAGTATAGACACCGCGAACACCGGGGAGCTGTTTTTT. Encoded protein: CASSIDTANTGELFF. The V call is TRBV19, the J call TRBJ2-2; unclear D gene. The CDR3 extends over 15 amino acids. Per the germline V gene, CDR1 is LNHDA and CDR2 is SQIVND (reference sequence). V gave up 0 bases and J gave up 0 bases, with 5 bases separating them.

This clonotype was seen just once. V is TRBV20-1 and J is TRBJ2-7; 10 bases map to TRBD1. V lost 0 bases, J lost 7 bases, and 6 bases stayed unmatched. Per the germline V gene, CDR1 is DFQATT and CDR2 is SNEGSKA (reference sequence). This CDR3 is 14 amino acids long. Written as DNA, the CDR3 is TGCAGTGCTAGAGACGAGGGACAGGGGCATGAGCAGTACTTC. As protein: CSARDEGQGHEQYF.

V and J are TRBV7-9 and TRBJ2-3; the match to TRBD2 covers 9 bases. This CDR3 is built from 18 residues. Unmatched junction bases numbered 15, after V lost 4 bases and J lost 4 bases. CDR1 and CDR2 (germline): SEHNR, FQNEAQ (reference sequence). CDR3: CASSSLGTAGGAADTQYF. DNA of the CDR3: TGTGCCAGCAGCTCCCTCGGGACAGCGGGGGGCGCGGCAGATACGCAGTATTTT.

This clonotype was found once. J is TRBJ2-1 and V is TRBV6-2 or TRBV6-3, with D uncertain. V was pared by 0 bases and J by 9 bases, with 3 bases between. Germline values: CDR1 MNHEY, CDR2 SVGEGT. The CDR3 extends over 11 amino acids. The chain's CDR3 is CASSYSREQFF. In DNA, the CDR3 is TGTGCCAGCAGTTACTCACGTGAGCAGTTCTTC.

The chain joins TRBV23-1 to TRBJ1-1, with 11 bases matching TRBD1. TRBV23-1 is an ORF for which the function is uncertain. V gave up 10 bases and J gave up 3 bases; unmatched junction bases: 16. The CDR3 sequence is 17 residues long. The CDR3 protein is CANLLTRDRGYDTEAFF. The DNA of the CDR3 is TGCGCCAACCTCTTAACCCGGGACAGGGGGTATGACACTGAAGCTTTCTTT.

V gene TRBV19 combines with J gene TRBJ1-1, with D unclear. Germline values: CDR1 LNHDA, CDR2 SQIVND (reference sequence). V was cut by 3 bases and J by 4 bases, with 12 bases left in between. This CDR3 spans 14 amino acids. The CDR3 nucleotides are TGTGCCAGTAGTATGGAGATGGAGATCACTGAAGCTTTCTTT. This codes for CASSMEMEITEAFF.

The gene calls are TRBV9 and TRBJ1-1; a possible D gene is TRBD1 (5 bases). This CDR3 has 11 amino acids. The V gene lost 4 bases and the J gene lost 11 bases, with 12 bases spanning the gap. In germline, CDR1 is SGDLS, CDR2 YYNGEE. The CDR3 region has the DNA TGTGCCAGCAGCTCTTCTGGGGGGGCTTTCTTT. Translated, it gives CASSSSGGAFF.

V is TRBV27 and J is TRBJ2-6; D gene uncertain. The CDR3 consists of 13 residues. Deletions cut 3 bases from V and 0 bases from J, with 0 bases between. Germline CDR1 reads MNHEY; CDR2 reads SMNVEV (reference sequence). The CDR3, as DNA: TGTGCCAGCAGTTTCTCTGGGGCCAACGTCCTGACTTTC. Its translation is CASSFSGANVLTF.

This clonotype was seen just once. The chain is built from TRBV5-1 and TRBJ2-7; D is undetermined. Germline V lookup: CDR1 SGHRS, CDR2 YFSETQ. The CDR3 has 12 residues. The V end was cut by 4 bases, the J end by 2 bases, with 7 bases between. The CDR3 loop is CASSTDTYEQYF. The DNA for the CDR3 is TGCGCCAGCAGCACGGATACCTACGAGCAGTACTTC.

The chain carries TRBV12-5 and TRBJ1-1, with D possibly TRBD1 on 6 matching bases. Germline CDR1 reads LGHNT; CDR2 reads FRNRAP. The V end was cut by 3 bases, the J end by 6 bases, with 17 bases between. The CDR3 covers 15 residues. CDR3 protein: CASGFQGGSLAEAFF. Here the CDR3 DNA reads TGTGCTAGTGGTTTCCAAGGGGGATCTCTCGCTGAAGCTTTCTTT.

The V call is TRBV7-3, the J call TRBJ2-1; perhaps D is TRBD1 or TRBD2 (5 bases each). CDR1 is SGHTA and CDR2 is FQGTGA in the germline V gene. The CDR3 runs to 14 residues. V lost 0 bases, J lost 10 bases, and 13 bases lay in between. The CDR3 DNA follows: TGTGCCAGCAGCTTAACGGAGTGGGGGACCGAGCAGTTCTTC. Amino acid sequence: CASSLTEWGTEQFF.

This chain uses TRBV2 with TRBJ2-5; possibly TRBD1 for D (6 bases). This CDR3 spans 14 amino acids. The germline V gene has CDR1 SNHLY and CDR2 FYNNEI. V lost 2 bases to trimming and J lost 3 bases, with 10 bases between them. The CDR3 DNA reads TGTGCCAGCAGTGAACCTGGACAGAAAGAGACCCAGTACTTC. Its protein is CASSEPGQKETQYF.